The rows below give T cell receptor beta chains drawn from one sample of a study of shared clonotypes between healthy human individuals. Sequenced by immunoSEQ multiplex PCR; TCRdb stores in-frame clones only, minus some. In the table there are over a million clones, about 75% of which are singletons. The specimen sequenced was memory CD4+ T cells sorted from blood. These receptor sequences come from a man in his late teens or twenties in good health. Each CDR3 is given with its conserved first and last residue.

J: TRBJ2-1; V: TRBV6-8; CDR3: CASSYGLAGIYNEQFF
J: TRBJ2-7; V: TRBV7-8; CDR3: CASSLVRQGGIHEQYF
J: TRBJ2-7; V: TRBV19; CDR3: CASSRGQGGYEQYF
J: TRBJ2-7; V: TRBV11-2; CDR3: CASSPSGGKGEQYF
J: TRBJ2-6; V: TRBV6-4; CDR3: CASSLTGGAGANVLTF
J: TRBJ1-5; V: TRBV10-2; CDR3: CASRGTGEANQPQHF
J: TRBJ1-1; V: TRBV27; CDR3: CASSFSPGTEAFF
J: TRBJ1-2; V: TRBV20-1; CDR3: CSATRQYGYTF
J: TRBJ1-6; V: TRBV5-4; CDR3: CASSTGTVSPLHF
J: TRBJ1-4; V: TRBV15; CDR3: CATSGFRQTTNEKLFF
J: TRBJ1-2; V: TRBV5-1; CDR3: CASSSLGDTYGYTF
J: TRBJ2-7; V: TRBV10-1; CDR3: CASGPTGTYEQYF
J: TRBJ2-3; V: TRBV6-6; CDR3: CASSPPGSTKDTQYF
J: TRBJ1-1; V: TRBV7-2; CDR3: CASSLGRQGTEAFF
J: TRBJ2-5; V: TRBV7-6; CDR3: CASSLTLSGRAGETQYF
J: TRBJ2-1; V: TRBV6-1; CDR3: CASTPGGSSYNEQFF
J: TRBJ2-2; V: TRBV15; CDR3: CATSRDQGGSNTGELFF
J: TRBJ1-6; V: TRBV4-1; CDR3: CASSQDRSDSPRSPLHF
J: TRBJ2-7; V: TRBV14; CDR3: CASSKALRAYEQYF
J: TRBJ2-6; V: TRBV18; CDR3: CASSPLSQGLGANVLTF
J: TRBJ2-3; V: TRBV4-1; CDR3: CASSQGQGWGTDTQYF
J: TRBJ2-5; V: TRBV7-2; CDR3: CASSLTVLAGGMKTQYF
J: TRBJ2-2; V: TRBV7-9; CDR3: CASSAGTLNTGELFF
J: TRBJ2-7; V: TRBV11-2; CDR3: CASSFRGVHEQYF
J: TRBJ2-4; V: TRBV7-2; CDR3: CASSFSGTGGVGRKNIQYF
J: TRBJ2-7; V: TRBV5-1; CDR3: CASSLVRGTGEQYF
J: TRBJ2-5; V: TRBV18; CDR3: CASSPLQETQYF
J: TRBJ1-1; V: TRBV29-1; CDR3: CSVVTGGRTEAFF
J: TRBJ1-5; V: TRBV19; CDR3: CASSIEGQGYQPQHF
J: TRBJ2-3; V: TRBV11-2; CDR3: CASSSIAGGFTDTQYF
J: TRBJ1-2; V: TRBV28; CDR3: CASSGGNRGRPYGYTF
J: TRBJ2-4; V: TRBV11-2; CDR3: CASSLGNIQYF
J: TRBJ2-7; V: TRBV6-1; CDR3: CASSVRDSYEQYF
J: TRBJ2-3; V: TRBV5-1; CDR3: CASSSTSTDTQYF
J: TRBJ2-1; V: TRBV19; CDR3: CASSILRGGNEQFF
J: TRBJ2-7; V: TRBV28; CDR3: CASSLGQSYEQYF
J: TRBJ2-3; V: TRBV4-1; CDR3: CASSQGSGGTDTQYF
J: NA; V: TRBV6-5; CDR3: CASSSGLAEASYEQYF
J: TRBJ1-5; V: TRBV5-1; CDR3: CASSLEGQGHQPQHF
J: TRBJ2-2; V: TRBV2; CDR3: CASSVAGTGELFF
J: TRBJ2-3; V: TRBV18; CDR3: CASSPGRGGMNTQYF